This T cell receptor (beta chain) was obtained from a study of prognosis after radiotherapy for stage I lung cancer. Looking at the study overall: The study recorded squamous cell carcinoma in over five patients and adenocarcinoma in about twelve.

By its share, this clonotype is medium-sized. Multiplex PCR, run in two rounds, amplified TCR beta CDR3 from genomic DNA. Amplification in first-round PCR relied on primers specific to each TRBV and TRBJ gene. Via MiXCR, TCRdb re-called the multiplex PCR reads, giving one row per CDR3 protein. The sample contains 13,000 or so distinct CDR3 sequences, 45% to 50% of which appear only once. This CDR3 is 15 amino acids long. V shed 1 base and J shed 5 bases, with 10 bases lying between them. The germline V gene has CDR1 SGHRS and CDR2 YFSETQ. V and J are TRBV5-1 and TRBJ1-6; possibly TRBD1 for D (5 bases). The sequence was collected from a donor at least 50 years old with non-small cell lung cancer. The sample consisted of PBMCs, taken before or after stereotactic body radiation therapy (not recorded which). Here the CDR3 DNA reads TGCGCCAGCAGCTTGTTCGGGGCAGATAATTCACCCCTCCACTTT. Translating it yields CASSLFGADNSPLHF.